One and the same sample provided the 9 T cell receptor beta chains below, sequenced in a study of blood T cell repertoires in COVID-19. Sequencing used immunoSEQ multiplex PCR; TCRdb keeps in-frame clones, though not all of them. The sample lists roughly 250,000 clones, less than 90% seen once, with less than 5% in the top ten. Sample: peripheral blood. The receptors stem from a man between 60 and 70 years old who had recovered from COVID-19.

The chain combines TRBV13 with TRBJ2-3; TRBD2 matches at 9 bases. This CDR3 comprises 16 residues. CDR1 PRHDT and CDR2 FYEKMQ come from the germline V gene (reference sequence). The J segment lost 2 bases and the V segment lost 4 bases, leaving 7 bases of the junction unmatched. CDR3 loop: CASSSSPSGVTDTQYF. The CDR3, as DNA: TGTGCCAGCAGCTCTAGCCCTAGCGGGGTCACAGATACGCAGTATTTT.

This clone appeared once. V usage is TRBV5-1 and J usage is TRBJ1-5; D unclear. Germline V gene sequence: CDR1 SGHRS, CDR2 YFSETQ. The V end lost 4 bases, the J end lost 5 bases, and 16 bases lay between the germline ends. The CDR3 length is 15 residues. CDR3 residues: CASSNDGEWDQPQHF. In DNA, the CDR3 is TGCGCCAGCAGCAATGACGGGGAATGGGATCAGCCCCAGCATTTT.

J is TRBJ1-4 and V is TRBV5-6; unclear D gene. Per the germline V gene, CDR1 is SGHDT and CDR2 is YYEEEE. The CDR3 has 14 residues. V was trimmed by 5 bases and J by 8 bases, leaving 16 bases between them. The CDR3 sequence is CASSPRFDREKLFF. Written as DNA, the CDR3 is TGTGCCAGCAGTCCTAGATTCGATAGGGAAAAACTGTTTTTT.

The chain is built from TRBV18 and TRBJ2-1, with unresolved D. The V gene lost 1 base and the J gene lost 5 bases, with 9 bases spanning the gap. The CDR3 totals 14 residues. Germline-derived CDR1 and CDR2 are KGHSH and LQKENI. CDR3: CASSPLSGNNEQFF. CDR3 in DNA: TGTGCCAGCTCACCACTTTCCGGTAACAATGAGCAGTTCTTC.

DNA of the CDR3: TGTGCCAGCAGTTACGACCAGGGGCCCTACGAGCAGTACTTC. This codes for CASSYDQGPYEQYF. The genes are TRBV6-2 or TRBV6-3 and TRBJ2-7; a possible D gene is TRBD1 (6 bases). Germline values: CDR1 MNHEY, CDR2 SVGEGT. Trimming removed 2 bases from V and 2 bases from J, with 10 bases in between. The CDR3 totals 14 residues.

V gene TRBV19 combines with J gene TRBJ2-6, with D possibly being TRBD1 (5 bases). Trimming pared 0 bases from V and 3 bases from J, leaving 9 bases between. Germline V CDR1 and CDR2: LNHDA, SQIVND (reference sequence). CDR3 length: 16 amino acids. The CDR3 protein is CASSIDPGNGANVLTF. The DNA for the CDR3 is TGTGCCAGTAGTATAGATCCAGGGAATGGGGCCAACGTCCTGACTTTC. The whole variable domain, remainder taken from reference TRBV19 and TRBJ2-6, is DGGITQSPKYLFRKEGQNVTLSCEQNLNHDAMYWYRQDPGQGLRLIYYSQIVNDFQKGDIAEGYSVSREKKESFPLTVTSAQKNPTAFYLCASSIDPGNGANVLTFGAGSRLTVL.

This clone was detected a few times. The chain recombines TRBV5-1 with TRBJ1-5; D call uncertain. Germline V gene sequence: CDR1 SGHRS, CDR2 YFSETQ. Trimming shortened V by 2 bases and J by 0 bases, and 3 bases separated the two germline ends. This CDR3 spans 13 amino acids. The CDR3 sequence: CASSFNSNQPQHF. The CDR3 DNA reads TGCGCCAGCAGCTTTAATAGCAATCAGCCCCAGCATTTT.

The genes are TRBV27 and TRBJ2-6; 7 bases match TRBD1. V shed 3 bases and J 5 bases; nucleotides not matched to a gene: 4. From germline, CDR1 is MNHEY and CDR2 SMNVEV (reference sequence). The CDR3 extends over 15 amino acids. CDR3 nucleotides: TGTGCCAGCAGTTTGACAGGGCCCTGGGCCAACGTCCTGACTTTC. Amino acids: CASSLTGPWANVLTF. The full variable domain, in which reference TRBV27 and TRBJ2-6 provide the parts outside the CDR3, is EAQVTQNPRYLITVTGKKLTVTCSQNMNHEYMSWYRQDPGLGLRQIYYSMNVEVTDKGDVPEGYKVSRKEKRNFPLILESPSPNQTSLYFCASSLTGPWANVLTFGAGSRLTVL.

The chain combines TRBV4-1 with TRBJ2-1, with TRBD2 matching over 8 bases. V shed 4 bases and J 7 bases; nucleotides not matched to a gene: 9. The CDR3 has 15 residues. Germline CDR1 MGHRA, CDR2 YSYEKL. The CDR3 bases are TGCGCCAGCAGCCTTGAATTAGCGGGGCGAAATGAGCAGTTCTTC. Translating gives CASSLELAGRNEQFF.